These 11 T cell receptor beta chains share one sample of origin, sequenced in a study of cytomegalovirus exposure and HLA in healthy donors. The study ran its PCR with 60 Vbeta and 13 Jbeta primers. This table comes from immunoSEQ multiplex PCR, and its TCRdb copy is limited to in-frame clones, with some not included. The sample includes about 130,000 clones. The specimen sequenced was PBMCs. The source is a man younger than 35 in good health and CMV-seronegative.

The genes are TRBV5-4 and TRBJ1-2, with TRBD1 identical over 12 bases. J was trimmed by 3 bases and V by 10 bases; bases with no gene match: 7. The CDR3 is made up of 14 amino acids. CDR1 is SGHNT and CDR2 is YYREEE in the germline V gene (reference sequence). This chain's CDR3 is CAWDRGLRDYGYTF. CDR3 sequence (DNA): TGTGCCTGGGACAGGGGGCTAAGAGACTATGGCTACACCTTC.

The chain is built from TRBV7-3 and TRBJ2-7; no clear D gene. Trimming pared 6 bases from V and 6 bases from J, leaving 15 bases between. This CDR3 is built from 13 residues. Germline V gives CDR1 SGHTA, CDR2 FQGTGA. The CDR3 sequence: CASSSSPRGEQYF. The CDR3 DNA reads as TGTGCCAGCAGTTCCAGTCCCCGCGGCGAGCAGTACTTC.

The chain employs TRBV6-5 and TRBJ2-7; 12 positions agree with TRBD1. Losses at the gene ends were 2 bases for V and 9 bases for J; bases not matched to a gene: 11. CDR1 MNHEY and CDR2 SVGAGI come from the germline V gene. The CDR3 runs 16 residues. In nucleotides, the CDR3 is TGTGCCAGCAGTTACCCTATGGGACAGGGGGCGCTGGGGCAGTACTTC. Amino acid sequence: CASSYPMGQGALGQYF.

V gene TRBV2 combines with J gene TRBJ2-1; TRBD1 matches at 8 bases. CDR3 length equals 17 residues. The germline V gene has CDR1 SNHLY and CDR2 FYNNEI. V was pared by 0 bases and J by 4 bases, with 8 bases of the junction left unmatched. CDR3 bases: TGTGCCAGCAGTGAAGCTGGGACAGGACCCTATTACAATGAGCAGTTCTTC. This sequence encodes CASSEAGTGPYYNEQFF.

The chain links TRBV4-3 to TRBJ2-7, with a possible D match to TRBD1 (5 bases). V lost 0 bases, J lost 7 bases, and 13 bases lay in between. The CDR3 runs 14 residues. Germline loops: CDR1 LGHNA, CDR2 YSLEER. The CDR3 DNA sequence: TGCGCCAGCAGCCAAGAGGGCAGGGTAGGGGAGCAGTACTTC. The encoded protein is CASSQEGRVGEQYF.

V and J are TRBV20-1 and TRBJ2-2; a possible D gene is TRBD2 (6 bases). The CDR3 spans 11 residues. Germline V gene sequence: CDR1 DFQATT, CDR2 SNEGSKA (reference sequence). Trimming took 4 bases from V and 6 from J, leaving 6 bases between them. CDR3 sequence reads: CSATSAGELFF. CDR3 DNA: TGCAGTGCTACTAGCGCCGGGGAGCTGTTTTTT.

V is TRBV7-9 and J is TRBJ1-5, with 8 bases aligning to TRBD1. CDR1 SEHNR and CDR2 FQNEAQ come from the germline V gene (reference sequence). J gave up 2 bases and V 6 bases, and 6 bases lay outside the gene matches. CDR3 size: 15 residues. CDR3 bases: TGTGCCAGCAGTTCGGCGGGACAGGGCAATCAGCCCCAGCATTTT. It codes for CASSSAGQGNQPQHF.

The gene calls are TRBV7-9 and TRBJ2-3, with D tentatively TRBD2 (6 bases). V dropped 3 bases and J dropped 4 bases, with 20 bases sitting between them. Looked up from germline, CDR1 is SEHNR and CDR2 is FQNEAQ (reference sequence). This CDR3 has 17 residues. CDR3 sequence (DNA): TGTGCCAGCAGCTTCCCCTTGGGGGGAAAGCAATCAGATACGCAGTATTTT. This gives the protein CASSFPLGGKQSDTQYF.

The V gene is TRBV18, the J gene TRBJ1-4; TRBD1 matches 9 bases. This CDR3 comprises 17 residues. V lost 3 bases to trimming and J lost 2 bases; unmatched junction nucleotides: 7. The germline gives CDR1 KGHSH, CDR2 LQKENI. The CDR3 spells CASSPPGQGLTNEKLFF. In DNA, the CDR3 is TGTGCCAGCTCACCTCCGGGACAGGGTTTGACTAATGAAAAACTGTTTTTT.

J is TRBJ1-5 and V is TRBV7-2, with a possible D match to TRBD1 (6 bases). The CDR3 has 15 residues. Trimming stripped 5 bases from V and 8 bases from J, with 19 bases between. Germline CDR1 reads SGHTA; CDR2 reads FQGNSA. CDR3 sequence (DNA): TGTGCCAGCAGCCGCCGCAGGGGAGTAATGGAGCCCCAGCATTTT. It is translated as CASSRRRGVMEPQHF. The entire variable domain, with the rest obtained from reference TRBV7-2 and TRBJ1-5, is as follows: GAGVSQSPSNKVTEKGKDVELRCDPISGHTALYWYRQSLGQGLEFLIYFQGNSAPDKSGLPSDRFSAERTGGSVSTLTIQRTQQEDSAVYLCASSRRRGVMEPQHFGDGTRLSIL.

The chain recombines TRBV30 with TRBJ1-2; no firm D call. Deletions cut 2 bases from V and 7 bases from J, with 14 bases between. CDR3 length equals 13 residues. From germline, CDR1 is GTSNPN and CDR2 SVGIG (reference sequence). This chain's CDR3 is CAWSLLENGGYTF. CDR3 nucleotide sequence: TGTGCCTGGAGTCTTTTAGAAAACGGTGGCTACACCTTC.